What follows are 12 T cell receptor beta chains derived from one specimen sequenced in a study of T-cell reconstitution after alpha-beta-depleted transplantation in children (dated by TCRdb to the mid-2010s). Library method: PCR. The sequencer was an Illumina HiSeq 2500. Molecular barcoding was employed in the preparation of TCR libraries, with unique molecular identifiers being used to normalize TCRbeta repertoire quantification. The raw public data were reprocessed by TCRdb itself: fastp quality trimming at Q25, MiXCR clonotype calling, in-frame beta chains only. Here each entry gathers all rows of one CDR3 protein and keeps the most common genes and DNA. The sample table lists 490,000 or so distinct CDR3 sequences, under 12% of them with a count of one. Together, the top ten hold 2% to 2.5% of the sample. The sample's treatment or condition, from its label and the paper: allogeneic hematopoietic cell transplantation with graft depleted of TCRalphabeta T cells and CD19 B cells.

The sequenced sample was PBMCs, obtained before TCRalphabeta/CD19-depleted stem cell transplant. The receptors shown here come from a child aged 2 to 9 with inherited bone marrow failure, due to receive a stem cell transplant.

Concerning this clonotype: The junction departs from the called germline gene at one end, perhaps through a read error. This rearrangement joins TRBV20-1 to TRBJ2-1; 14 positions agree with TRBD2. The CDR3 extends over 16 amino acids. The germline V gene has CDR1 DFQATT and CDR2 SNEGSKA (reference sequence). The CDR3 coding sequence is TGCTGTGCTAACCCGGGGACTAGCGGGAGCCACAATGAGCAGTTCTTC. Protein: CCANPGTSGSHNEQFF.

The chain links TRBV5-1 to TRBJ2-1; D may match TRBD1 or TRBD2 (5 bases each). The germline V and J ends were trimmed by 0 bases and 8 bases, with 21 bases remaining between them. This CDR3 spans 17 amino acids. Germline CDR1 SGHRS, CDR2 YFSETQ. CDR3 amino acids: CASSLVAMMIEGHEQFF. CDR3 DNA sequence: TGCGCCAGCAGCTTGGTAGCGATGATGATTGAGGGACATGAGCAGTTCTTC.

This clonotype appeared many times. The V and J genes are TRBV21-1 and TRBJ2-7; the table's TRBD1 call for D was not verified on the DNA. TRBV21-1 represents a pseudogene. The length of the CDR3 is 14 residues. Here the CDR3 reads CASSVGAVSYEQYF. The CDR3 nucleotides read TGTGCCAGCAGTGTAGGGGCGGTCTCCTACGAGCAGTACTTC.

The rearrangement joins TRBV28 to TRBJ2-1, with 9 nucleotides matching TRBD2. The CDR3 covers 15 residues. Germline loops: CDR1 MDHEN, CDR2 SYDVKM. J gave up 9 bases and V 1 base, and 7 bases lay outside the gene matches. The DNA for the CDR3 is TGTGCCAGCAGTTTATCGGGAGCGGGAGGTGCTGAGCAGTTCTTC. As protein: CASSLSGAGGAEQFF.

On this clonotype: A much more abundant neighbour one base away suggests this may be a read error. The chain links TRBV4-3 to TRBJ1-1; D ambiguous. The CDR3 contains 14 residues. V was cut by 1 base and J by 1 base, with 7 bases left in between. CDR1 and CDR2 (germline): LGHNA, YSLEER. The CDR3 DNA reads as TGCGCCAGCAGCCAAGGTTCAGCGAACACTGAAGCTTTCTTT. This translates into CASSQGSANTEAFF.

This clonotype was seen ten or more times. The chain carries TRBV4-1 and TRBJ2-4; D unclear. The CDR3 extends over 15 amino acids. Germline CDR1 MGHRA, CDR2 YSYEKL. V dropped 0 bases and J dropped 7 bases, with 13 bases sitting between them. This CDR3 is CASSQEGMRWNIQYF. The CDR3 nucleotides are TGCGCCAGCAGCCAAGAAGGGATGAGGTGGAACATTCAGTACTTC.

In the case of this clonotype: This may stem from a read error, because a much larger clone lies one nucleotide away. This chain links TRBV5-6 with TRBJ2-2; 7 nucleotides line up with TRBD2. V lost 4 bases, J lost 5 bases, and 14 bases stayed unmatched. The V gene's germline CDR1 is SGHDT and CDR2 YYEEEE. The CDR3 runs to 17 residues. The CDR3 DNA reads TGTGCCAGCAGCCCACCGCCAGGGACTATCGGGACCGGGGAGCTGTTTTTT. This encodes CASSPPPGTIGTGELFF. Looking up the rest from reference TRBV5-6 and TRBJ2-2 gives the full variable domain: DAGVTQSPTHLIKTRGQQVTLRCSPKSGHDTVSWYQQALGQGPQFIFQYYEEEERQRGNFPDRFSGHQFPNYSSELNVNALLLGDSALYLCASSPPPGTIGTGELFFGEGSRLTVL.

The sample holds many counts of this clonotype. The chain has TRBV7-9 and TRBJ2-7; either TRBD1 or TRBD2 may supply D (5 bases each). This CDR3 has 13 residues. CDR1 is SEHNR and CDR2 is FQNEAQ in the germline V gene (reference sequence). Trimming cost V 5 bases and J 5 bases, with 13 bases left between them. DNA of the CDR3: TGTGCCAGCAGCCCCCGGGGCTTGGACGAGCAGTACTTC. It encodes CASSPRGLDEQYF. The full variable domain, with the rest looked up from reference TRBV7-9 and TRBJ2-7, is DTGVSQNPRHKITKRGQNVTFRCDPISEHNRLYWYRQTLGQGPEFLTYFQNEAQLEKSRLLSDRFSAERPKGSFSTLEIQRTEQGDSAMYLCASSPRGLDEQYFGPGTRLTVT.

In this sample, this clonotype turned up many times. The rearrangement links TRBV7-2 to TRBJ1-2; a weak D match, TRBD1 (5 bases). The CDR3 is 14 residues long. CDR1 is SGHTA, CDR2 FQGNSA, per germline. V lost 3 bases, J lost 7 bases, and 15 bases lay in between. CDR3 protein: CASSLAGLRFGYTF. The DNA for the CDR3 is TGTGCCAGCAGCTTGGCAGGGCTCCGTTTTGGCTACACCTTC.

This clonotype was seen many times. The chain employs TRBV4-3 and TRBJ2-3; D unresolved. The germline V gene has CDR1 LGHNA and CDR2 YSLEER. The CDR3 loop spans 17 amino acids. The V and J ends lost 0 bases and 2 bases respectively, with 15 bases between them. The CDR3 region has the DNA TGCGCCAGCAGCCAAGACTCCCTGGTTACCCACACAGATACGCAGTATTTT. Translation gives CASSQDSLVTHTDTQYF.

The chain links TRBV20-1 to TRBJ2-3; TRBD2 matches 11 bases. V gave up 7 bases and J gave up 2 bases; unmatched junction bases: 5. Looked up from germline, CDR1 is DFQATT and CDR2 is SNEGSKA (reference sequence). This CDR3 comprises 14 residues. CDR3 sequence: CSVAGGRNTDTQYF. CDR3 in DNA: TGCAGTGTAGCGGGAGGGCGGAACACAGATACGCAGTATTTT.

This clonotype was seen many times. The chain links TRBV29-1 to TRBJ2-3, with D maybe TRBD1 (5 bases). Trimming stripped 5 bases from V and 0 bases from J, with 9 bases between. From germline, CDR1 is SQVTM and CDR2 ANQGSEA. The CDR3 sequence is 13 residues long. The CDR3 loop is CSVWPGSTDTQYF. DNA of the CDR3: TGCAGCGTTTGGCCAGGGAGCACAGATACGCAGTATTTT.